This entry lists 12 T cell receptor beta chains sequenced from one sample in a study of OX40 agonist ivuxolimab in advanced cancers. The assay was immunoSEQ multiplex PCR, and TCRdb's table has in-frame clones only and misses some. The sample includes about 26,000 clones, more than 80% of them seen just once. The source was CD4+ or CD8+ T cells sorted from blood, collected in a trial of the OX40 agonist ivuxolimab. Source of these receptors: an adult with an advanced solid tumor such as melanoma, head and neck, liver or kidney cancer.

The chain is built from TRBV19 and TRBJ1-2, with no clear D. This CDR3 is built from 12 residues. V lost 9 bases, J lost 4 bases, and 12 bases lay in between. Germline CDR1 reads LNHDA; CDR2 reads SQIVND (reference sequence). This CDR3 is CASTGGPYGYTF. In DNA form, the CDR3 reads TGTGCCAGCACCGGAGGGCCCTATGGCTACACCTTC.

There are a few counts of this clone. The same CDR3 is also encoded by other DNA sequences in this sample. The gene calls are TRBV6-5 and TRBJ2-3, with D uncertain. The CDR3 has 14 amino acids. Germline values: CDR1 MNHEY, CDR2 SVGAGI. V was trimmed by 0 bases and J by 2 bases, leaving 6 bases between them. This chain's CDR3 is CASSYSGFTDTQYF. As DNA, the CDR3 is TGTGCCAGCAGTTACTCCGGATTCACAGATACGCAGTATTTT.

The chain is built from TRBV6-5 and TRBJ2-5; D may be TRBD2 (6 bases). The CDR3 is 14 amino acids. Germline CDR1 is MNHEY and CDR2 is SVGAGI. V dropped 2 bases and J dropped 2 bases, with 9 bases sitting between them. The CDR3 is CASSYVRDQETQYF. DNA for the CDR3: TGTGCCAGCAGTTACGTGCGGGATCAAGAGACCCAGTACTTC.

This chain links TRBV13 with TRBJ1-2; no definite D call. The CDR3 consists of 14 residues. The ends were cut back, 3 bases at V and 7 bases at J, with 15 bases in the middle. Germline CDR1 PRHDT, CDR2 FYEKMQ (reference sequence). CDR3 nucleotide sequence: TGTGCCAGCAGCTTTATGGGTCCCTATTCTGGCTACACCTTC. This translates into CASSFMGPYSGYTF.

The chain carries TRBV10-3 and TRBJ2-7, with 7 bases aligning to TRBD2. The CDR3 length is 12 residues. CDR1 is ENHRY, CDR2 SYGVKD, per germline. V trimming: 8 bases; J trimming: 2 bases; junction bases outside the gene matches: 3. DNA of the CDR3: TGTGCCATCGGACTAGGAGCCTACGAGCAGTACTTC. The encoded protein is CAIGLGAYEQYF.

This clone has only one observation. This chain joins TRBV10-3 and TRBJ1-6; the D gene is possibly TRBD1 (5 bases). Trimming left V 6 bases short and J 7 bases short, with 19 bases between. The length of the CDR3 is 16 residues. CDR1 is ENHRY and CDR2 is SYGVKD in the germline V gene. The CDR3: CAISPDLTGPNSPLHF. CDR3 nucleotides: TGTGCCATCAGCCCCGATCTCACAGGCCCAAATTCACCCCTCCACTTT.

J is TRBJ2-2 and V is TRBV19; TRBD1 matches 9 bases. Germline CDR1 is LNHDA and CDR2 is SQIVND (reference sequence). V gave up 7 bases and J gave up 7 bases; unmatched junction bases: 19. CDR3 length: 18 residues. In nucleotides, the CDR3 is TGTGCCAGTATTCCCCACCCCCTGGGGACAGGGCCGGACGGGGAGCTGTTTTTT. This sequence encodes CASIPHPLGTGPDGELFF. Filled out from reference TRBV19 and TRBJ2-2, the complete variable domain reads DGGITQSPKYLFRKEGQNVTLSCEQNLNHDAMYWYRQDPGQGLRLIYYSQIVNDFQKGDIAEGYSVSREKKESFPLTVTSAQKNPTAFYLCASIPHPLGTGPDGELFFGEGSRLTVL.

In its sample, this clone was seen once. This chain connects TRBV4-1 to TRBJ2-3, with D perhaps matching TRBD1 (6 bases). V was pared by 4 bases and J by 4 bases, with 12 bases between. This CDR3 contains 14 residues. Germline assignment: CDR1 MGHRA and CDR2 YSYEKL. The CDR3 region has the DNA TGCGCCAGCAGCCTCGGTCCAGGGGCAGATACGCAGTATTTT. This gives the protein CASSLGPGADTQYF.

This chain uses TRBV27 with TRBJ2-3; TRBD1 might be the D (6 bases). V was shortened by 10 bases and J by 0 bases, with 8 bases between the two germline ends. CDR1 and CDR2 (germline): MNHEY, SMNVEV (reference sequence). The CDR3 runs to 12 residues. DNA for the CDR3: TGTGCCACCGACAGGAGCACAGATACGCAGTATTTT. Translated: CATDRSTDTQYF.

This clone has a count of ten or more. This chain links TRBV5-4 with TRBJ1-2; tentative D call: TRBD1 (5 bases). The CDR3 extends over 12 amino acids. V was shortened by 3 bases and J by 8 bases, with 11 bases between the two germline ends. CDR1 and CDR2 (germline): SGHNT, YYREEE (reference sequence). CDR3 in DNA: TGTGCCAGCAGCTCCGGGGGTAAAGGCTACACCTTC. It translates to CASSSGGKGYTF. The full variable domain, its missing parts supplied by reference TRBV5-4 and TRBJ1-2, is ETGVTQSPTHLIKTRGQQVTLRCSSQSGHNTVSWYQQALGQGPQFIFQYYREEENGRGNFPPRFSGLQFPNYSSELNVNALELDDSALYLCASSSGGKGYTFGSGTRLTVV.

The V gene is TRBV28, the J gene TRBJ1-5; D not certain. V shed 5 bases and J shed 6 bases, with 14 bases lying between them. The CDR3 extends over 14 amino acids. From germline, CDR1 is MDHEN and CDR2 SYDVKM. The CDR3 loop is CASSPGRVGQPQHF. Written as DNA, the CDR3 is TGTGCCAGCAGTCCGGGAAGGGTAGGTCAGCCCCAGCATTTT.

The chain couples TRBV27 to TRBJ1-1; D is possibly TRBD1 (5 bases). V was trimmed by 5 bases and J by 2 bases, leaving 12 bases between them. The germline V gene has CDR1 MNHEY and CDR2 SMNVEV (reference sequence). The CDR3 is 14 amino acids. The CDR3 loop is CASSLGTANTEAFF. CDR3 sequence (DNA): TGTGCCAGCAGTCTGGGGACCGCCAACACTGAAGCTTTCTTT.